This section outlines one T cell receptor beta chain sequence together with its context. This entry belongs to a study of T cells after yellow fever vaccination. In germline, CDR1 is SQVTM, CDR2 ANQGSEA. Trimming left V 4 bases short and J 6 bases short, with 13 bases between. The CDR3 totals 13 residues. In making TCR cDNA, 5'RACE template switching added a universal primer site and UMIs to it. TCRdb re-derived calls from the 5' RACE reads in MiXCR, one entry per CDR3 protein. The repertoire includes 450,000 to 550,000 distinct CDR3 sequences, approximately 21% of them detected once, and approximately 14% sits in the top ten.

The chain couples TRBV29-1 to TRBJ2-4; possibly TRBD2 for D (6 bases). The sequenced sample was PBMCs, obtained 15 days after the yellow fever booster vaccination. The source of this sequence is a man aged 25-45 years who received the YFV17D yellow fever vaccine. CDR3 nucleotides: TGCAGCGTTGCCGTTGGGGGGACAAACATTCAGTACTTC. Its translation: CSVAVGGTNIQYF.